The T cell receptor beta chain under discussion was sequenced for a study of breast tumors, draining lymph nodes, adjacent tissues. The study, taken as a whole, reports: Tumor T cell lymph node origin was a supported hypothesis, not proven.

This clonotype was counted many times. Its antigen is undetermined. TCRdb reprocessed the multiplex PCR reads via MiXCR and lists one record per CDR3 protein. The data show some 230,000 distinct CDR3 sequences, under 35% seen once. Axillary draining lymph nodes of breast cancer patients supplied the node samples. V was trimmed by 2 bases and J by 6 bases, leaving 8 bases between them. Germline CDR1 SEHNR, CDR2 FQNEAQ (reference sequence). The CDR3 spans 12 residues. Sequencing input: axillary lymph node tissue. The clonotype comes from a female donor with breast cancer. Some clones in this sample may be carry-over from other donors' samples. This sequence joins TRBV7-9 and TRBJ2-7; no reliable D call. The CDR3 spells CASSLTAGEQYF. In nucleotides, the CDR3 is TGTGCCAGCAGCTTAACAGCCGGCGAGCAGTACTTC.